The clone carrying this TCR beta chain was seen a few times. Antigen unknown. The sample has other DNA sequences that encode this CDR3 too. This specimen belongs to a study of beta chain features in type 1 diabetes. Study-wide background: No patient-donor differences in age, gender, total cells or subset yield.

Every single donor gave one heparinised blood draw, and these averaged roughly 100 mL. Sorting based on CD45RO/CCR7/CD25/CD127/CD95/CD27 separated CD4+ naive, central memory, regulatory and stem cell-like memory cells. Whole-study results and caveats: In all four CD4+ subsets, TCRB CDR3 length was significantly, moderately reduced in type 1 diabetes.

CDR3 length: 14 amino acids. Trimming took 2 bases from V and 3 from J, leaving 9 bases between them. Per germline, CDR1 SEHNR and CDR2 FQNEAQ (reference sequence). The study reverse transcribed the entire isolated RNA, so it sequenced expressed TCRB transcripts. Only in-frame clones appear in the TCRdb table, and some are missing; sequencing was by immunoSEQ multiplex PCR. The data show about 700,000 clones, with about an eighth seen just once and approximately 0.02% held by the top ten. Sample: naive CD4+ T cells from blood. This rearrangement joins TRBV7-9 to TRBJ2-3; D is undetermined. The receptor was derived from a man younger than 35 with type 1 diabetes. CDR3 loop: CASSLQGSTDTQYF. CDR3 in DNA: TGTGCCAGCAGCTTACAAGGTTCGACAGATACGCAGTATTTT. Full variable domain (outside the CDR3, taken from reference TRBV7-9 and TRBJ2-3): DTGVSQNPRHKITKRGQNVTFRCDPISEHNRLYWYRQTLGQGPEFLTYFQNEAQLEKSRLLSDRFSAERPKGSFSTLEIQRTEQGDSAMYLCASSLQGSTDTQYFGPGTRLTVL.